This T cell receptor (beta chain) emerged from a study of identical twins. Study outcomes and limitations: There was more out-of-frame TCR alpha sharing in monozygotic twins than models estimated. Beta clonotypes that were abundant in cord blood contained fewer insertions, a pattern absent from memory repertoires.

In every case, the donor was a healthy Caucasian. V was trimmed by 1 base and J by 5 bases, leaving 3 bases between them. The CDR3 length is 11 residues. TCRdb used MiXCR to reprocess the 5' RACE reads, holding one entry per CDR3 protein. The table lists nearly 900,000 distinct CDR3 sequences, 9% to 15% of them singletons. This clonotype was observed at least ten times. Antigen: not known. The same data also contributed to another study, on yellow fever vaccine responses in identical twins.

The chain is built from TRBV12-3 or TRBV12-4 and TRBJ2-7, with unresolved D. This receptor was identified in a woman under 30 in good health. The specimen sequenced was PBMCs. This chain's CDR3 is CASSLGNEQYF. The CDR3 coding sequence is TGTGCCAGCAGTTTAGGGAACGAGCAGTACTTC.